This TCR beta chain was sequenced in a study of cytomegalovirus exposure and HLA in healthy donors. PCR was performed using 60 Vbeta and 13 Jbeta primers. The table came from immunoSEQ multiplex PCR; TCRdb's copy has only in-frame clones and leaves some out. The table includes around 130,000 clones, roughly 80% detected once. The sample holds a few counts of this clone. Other DNA sequences within the sample encode an identical CDR3. This CDR3 is built from 14 residues. Germline loops: CDR1 MGHRA, CDR2 YSYEKL. The ends were cut back, 0 bases at V and 4 bases at J, with 6 bases in the middle. Sequenced sample: PBMCs. The TCR sequence derives from a woman in her 40s in good health and CMV-seronegative. The chain has TRBV4-1 and TRBJ2-2; no clear D gene. The chain's CDR3 is CASSQDRSTGELFF. For the CDR3, the DNA is TGCGCCAGCAGCCAAGATAGAAGCACCGGGGAGCTGTTTTTT.